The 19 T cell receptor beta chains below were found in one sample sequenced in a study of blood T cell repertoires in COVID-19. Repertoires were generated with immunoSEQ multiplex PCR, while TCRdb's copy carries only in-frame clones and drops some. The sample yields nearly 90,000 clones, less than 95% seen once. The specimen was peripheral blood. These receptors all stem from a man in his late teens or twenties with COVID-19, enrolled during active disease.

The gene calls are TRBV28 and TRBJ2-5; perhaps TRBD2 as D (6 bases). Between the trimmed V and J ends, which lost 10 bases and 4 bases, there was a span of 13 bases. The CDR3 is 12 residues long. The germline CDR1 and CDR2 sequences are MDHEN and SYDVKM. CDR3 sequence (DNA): TGTGCCACTTCGGAGGGTGGAGAGACCCAGTACTTC. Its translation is CATSEGGETQYF.

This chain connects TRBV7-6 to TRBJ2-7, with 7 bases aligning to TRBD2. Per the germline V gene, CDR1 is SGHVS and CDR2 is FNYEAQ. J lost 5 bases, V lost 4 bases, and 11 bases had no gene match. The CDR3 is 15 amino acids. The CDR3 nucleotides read TGTGCCAGCAGCTCCATGGGGGAGGGAGGGCACGAGCAGTACTTC. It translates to CASSSMGEGGHEQYF.

The CDR3 spells CASSKGGDNQPQHF. CDR3 DNA sequence: TGTGCCAGCAGTAAAGGGGGGGACAATCAGCCCCAGCATTTT. This chain uses TRBV28 with TRBJ1-5; TRBD1 is a possible D gene (6 bases). The germline V and J ends were trimmed by 5 bases and 3 bases, with 11 bases remaining between them. The CDR3 spans 14 residues. Germline lookup yields CDR1 MDHEN and CDR2 SYDVKM.

The CDR3 coding sequence is TGTGCCAGCAGTGCCCTACGGAGTTCCTACGAGCAGTACTTC. This codes for CASSALRSSYEQYF. The chain combines TRBV28 with TRBJ2-7; no clear D gene. Germline values: CDR1 MDHEN, CDR2 SYDVKM. This CDR3 is 14 amino acids long. V lost 5 bases to trimming and J lost 1 base, with 12 bases between them.

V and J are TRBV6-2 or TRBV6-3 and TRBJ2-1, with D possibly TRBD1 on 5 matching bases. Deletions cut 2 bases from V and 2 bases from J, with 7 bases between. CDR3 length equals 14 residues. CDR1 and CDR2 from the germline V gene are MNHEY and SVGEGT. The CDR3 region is CASSYGAAYNEQFF. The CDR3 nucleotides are TGTGCCAGCAGTTACGGGGCGGCCTACAATGAGCAGTTCTTC.

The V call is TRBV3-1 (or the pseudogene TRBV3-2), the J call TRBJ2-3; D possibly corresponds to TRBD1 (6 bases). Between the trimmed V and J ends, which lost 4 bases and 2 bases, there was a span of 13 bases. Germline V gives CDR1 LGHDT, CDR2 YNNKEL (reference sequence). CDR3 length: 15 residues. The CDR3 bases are TGTGCCAGCAGCCTTAGGGACACCCACACAGATACGCAGTATTTT. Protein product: CASSLRDTHTDTQYF.

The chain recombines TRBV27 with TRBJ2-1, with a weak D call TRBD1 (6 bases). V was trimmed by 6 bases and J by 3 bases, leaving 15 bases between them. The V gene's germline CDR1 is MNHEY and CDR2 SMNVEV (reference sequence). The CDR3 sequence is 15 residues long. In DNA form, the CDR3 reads TGTGCCAGCAGAATCGGAGCAGGGGACTACAATGAGCAGTTCTTC. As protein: CASRIGAGDYNEQFF.

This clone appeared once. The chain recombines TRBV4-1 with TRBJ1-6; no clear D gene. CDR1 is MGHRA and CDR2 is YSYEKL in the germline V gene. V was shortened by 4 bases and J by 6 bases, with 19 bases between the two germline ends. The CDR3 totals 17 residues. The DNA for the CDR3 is TGCGCCAGCAGCCTTAAGGGCTCCGTTGAGGGTAATTCACCCCTCCACTTT. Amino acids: CASSLKGSVEGNSPLHF.

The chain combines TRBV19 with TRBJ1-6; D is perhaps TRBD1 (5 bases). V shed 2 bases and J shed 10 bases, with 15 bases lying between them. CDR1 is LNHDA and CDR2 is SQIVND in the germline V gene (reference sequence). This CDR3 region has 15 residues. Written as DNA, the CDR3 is TGTGCCAGTAGTATATGGCCAGGGATTGAATCACCCCTCCACTTT. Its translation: CASSIWPGIESPLHF. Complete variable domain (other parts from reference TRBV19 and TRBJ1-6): DGGITQSPKYLFRKEGQNVTLSCEQNLNHDAMYWYRQDPGQGLRLIYYSQIVNDFQKGDIAEGYSVSREKKESFPLTVTSAQKNPTAFYLCASSIWPGIESPLHFGNGTRLTVT.

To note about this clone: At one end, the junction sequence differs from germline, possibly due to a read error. CDR3 loop: CASKQSGEKLLF. The CDR3 DNA is TGTGCCAGCAAACAGTCAGGGGAAAAACTGCTTTTT. The chain joins TRBV27 to TRBJ1-4; a possible D gene is TRBD1 (6 bases). CDR1 and CDR2 from the germline V gene are MNHEY and SMNVEV (reference sequence). This CDR3 spans 12 amino acids.

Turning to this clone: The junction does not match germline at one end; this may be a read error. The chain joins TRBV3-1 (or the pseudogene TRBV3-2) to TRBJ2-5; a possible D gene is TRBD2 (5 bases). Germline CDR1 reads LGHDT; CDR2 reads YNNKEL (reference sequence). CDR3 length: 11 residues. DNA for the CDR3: TGTGCCAGCAGACTAGTAGAGGCCCAGTACTTC. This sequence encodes CASRLVEAQYF.

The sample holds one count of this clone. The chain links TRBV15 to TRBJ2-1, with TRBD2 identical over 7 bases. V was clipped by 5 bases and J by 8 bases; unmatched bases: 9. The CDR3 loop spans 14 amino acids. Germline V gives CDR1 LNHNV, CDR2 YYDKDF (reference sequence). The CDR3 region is CATSGGGPADEQFF. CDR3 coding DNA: TGTGCCACCAGCGGGGGGGGACCCGCCGATGAGCAGTTCTTC.

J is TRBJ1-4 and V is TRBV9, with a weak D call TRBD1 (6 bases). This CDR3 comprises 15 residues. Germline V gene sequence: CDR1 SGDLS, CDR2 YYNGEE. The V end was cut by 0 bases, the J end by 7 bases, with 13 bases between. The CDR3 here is CASSVAGGLGEKLFF. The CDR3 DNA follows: TGTGCCAGCAGCGTAGCCGGGGGGCTGGGTGAAAAACTGTTTTTT.

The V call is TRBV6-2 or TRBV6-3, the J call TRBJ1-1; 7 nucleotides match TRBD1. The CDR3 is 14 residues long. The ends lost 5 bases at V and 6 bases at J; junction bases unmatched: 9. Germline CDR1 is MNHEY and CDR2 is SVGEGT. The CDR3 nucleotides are TGTGCCAGCAGTCGGGGAACAGGGGACGCTGAAGCTTTCTTT. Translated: CASSRGTGDAEAFF.

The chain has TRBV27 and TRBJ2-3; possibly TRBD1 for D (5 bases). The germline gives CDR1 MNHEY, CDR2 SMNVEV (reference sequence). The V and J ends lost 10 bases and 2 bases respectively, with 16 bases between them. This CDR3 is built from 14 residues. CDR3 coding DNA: TGTGCCACGGGCCAAGGGGTCCTCACAGATACGCAGTATTTT. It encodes CATGQGVLTDTQYF.

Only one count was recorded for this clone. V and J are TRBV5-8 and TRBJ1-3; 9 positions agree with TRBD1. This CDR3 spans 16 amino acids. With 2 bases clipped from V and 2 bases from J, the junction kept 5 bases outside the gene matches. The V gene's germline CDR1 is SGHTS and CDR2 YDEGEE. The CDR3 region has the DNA TGTGCCAGCAGCTTAGGGACAGGGAGGACTGGAAACACCATATATTTT. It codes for CASSLGTGRTGNTIYF.

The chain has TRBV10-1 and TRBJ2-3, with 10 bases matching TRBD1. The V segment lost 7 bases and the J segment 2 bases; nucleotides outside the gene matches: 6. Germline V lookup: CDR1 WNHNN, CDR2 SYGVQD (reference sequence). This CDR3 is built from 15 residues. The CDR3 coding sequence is TGCGCCAGCACGCCGGGACAGGGGCACACAGATACGCAGTATTTT. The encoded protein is CASTPGQGHTDTQYF.

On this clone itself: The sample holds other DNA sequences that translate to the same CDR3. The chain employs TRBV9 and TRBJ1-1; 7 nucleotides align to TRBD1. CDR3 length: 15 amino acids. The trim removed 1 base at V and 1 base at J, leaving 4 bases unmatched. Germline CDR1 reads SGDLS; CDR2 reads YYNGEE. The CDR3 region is CASSVSGTANTEAFF. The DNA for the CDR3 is TGTGCCAGCAGCGTAAGTGGGACAGCGAACACTGAAGCTTTCTTT. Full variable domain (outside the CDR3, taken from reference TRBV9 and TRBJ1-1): DSGVTQTPKHLITATGQRVTLRCSPRSGDLSVYWYQQSLDQGLQFLIQYYNGEERAKGNILERFSAQQFPDLHSELNLSSLELGDSALYFCASSVSGTANTEAFFGQGTRLTVV.

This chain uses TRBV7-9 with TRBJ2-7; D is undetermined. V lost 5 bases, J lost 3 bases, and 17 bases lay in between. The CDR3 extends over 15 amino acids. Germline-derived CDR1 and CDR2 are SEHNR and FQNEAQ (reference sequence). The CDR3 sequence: CASSQVGANYYEQYF. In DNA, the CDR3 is TGTGCCAGCAGCCAAGTAGGAGCAAACTACTACGAGCAGTACTTC. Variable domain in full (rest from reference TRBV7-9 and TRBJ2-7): DTGVSQNPRHKITKRGQNVTFRCDPISEHNRLYWYRQTLGQGPEFLTYFQNEAQLEKSRLLSDRFSAERPKGSFSTLEIQRTEQGDSAMYLCASSQVGANYYEQYFGPGTRLTVT.